These T cell receptor beta chains were read from a single sample in a study of T cell repertoires in cytomegalovirus infection. TCRdb re-called the reads with MiXCR, one entry per CDR3 protein. The table has more than 400,000 distinct CDR3 sequences, around 27% seen once; the top ten hold about 13%. The sample taken for sequencing was PBMCs. These receptors originate from a human donor in good health (CMV status not recorded). Some clones in this sample may be carry-over from other donors' samples. Both conserved end residues are part of each CDR3. The order of the fields is V gene, clone size, J gene, D gene, CDR3 protein, CDR3 DNA. A D gene is named only where the DNA matches it firmly. The listing skips clone size in some rows; elsewhere it reads once, few, many or a size class.

>TRBV7-2|many|TRBJ2-1|TRBD2
CASSSALGLAGIEQFF
TGTGCCAGCAGCTCGGCCCTAGGACTAGCGGGAATTGAGCAGTTCTTC
>TRBV7-3|.|TRBJ2-1|TRBD2
CASSLGAGGYYNEQFF
TGTGCCAGCAGCTTAGGGGCGGGAGGGTATTACAATGAGCAGTTCTTC
>TRBV18|.|TRBJ2-3|.
CASSPTYGSTDTQYF
TGTGCCAGCTCACCTACCTACGGGAGCACAGATACGCAGTATTTT
>TRBV18|.|TRBJ1-4|.
CASSEKRQIGEKLFF
TGTGCCAGCTCCGAAAAACGACAGATAGGCGAAAAACTGTTTTTT
>TRBV24-1|many|TRBJ2-1|.
CATSDPGASEHEQFF
TGTGCCACCAGTGACCCGGGAGCTAGCGAACATGAGCAGTTCTTC
>TRBV7-2|many|TRBJ1-2|.
CASSPLIGYGYTF
TGTGCCAGCAGCCCCCTAATAGGGTATGGCTACACCTTC
>TRBV4-3|few|TRBJ2-2|.
CASSQDSRAGELFF
TGCGCCAGCAGCCAAGATTCAAGAGCCGGGGAGCTGTTTTTT
>TRBV12-3/TRBV12-4|many|TRBJ1-5|TRBD1
CASSGTGGDQPQHF
TGTGCCAGCAGCGGGACAGGGGGAGATCAGCCCCAGCATTTT
>TRBV5-1|few|TRBJ1-1|.
CASSLGGKGDTEAFF
TGCGCCAGCAGCTTGGGGGGGAAAGGGGACACTGAAGCTTTCTTT
>TRBV13|.|TRBJ1-1|.
CASSSGGVPEAFF
TGTGCCAGCAGTTCCGGAGGGGTCCCGGAAGCTTTCTTT
>TRBV7-8|few|TRBJ2-3|TRBD2
CASSLASSPSGLRDTQYF
TGTGCCAGCAGCTTAGCCTCGTCCCCTAGCGGGCTCCGCGATACGCAGTATTTT
>TRBV29-1|.|TRBJ2-5|.
CSVEVGLLETQYF
TGCAGCGTTGAAGTCGGTCTGCTGGAGACCCAGTACTTC
>TRBV7-2|many|TRBJ2-5|.
CASSSGGFQETQYF
TGTGCCAGCAGCTCAGGCGGGTTTCAAGAGACCCAGTACTTC
>TRBV6-1|.|TRBJ1-5|TRBD1
CASSFSGGGQPQHF
TGTGCCAGCAGCTTTTCAGGGGGCGGTCAGCCCCAGCATTTT
>TRBV10-3|.|TRBJ2-2|TRBD2
CAIRAAGVARTGELFF
TGTGCCATCAGGGCCGCGGGGGTGGCGCGCACCGGGGAGCTGTTTTTT
>TRBV12-3/TRBV12-4|few|TRBJ2-1|.
CASSLQVEQFF
TGTGCCAGCAGTCTACAGGTGGAGCAGTTCTTC
>TRBV30|few|TRBJ1-5|.
CAWSGTVNNQPQHF
TGTGCCTGGAGTGGGACCGTCAACAATCAGCCCCAGCATTTT
>TRBV7-3|.|TRBJ1-1|.
CASSLTRDTTEAFF
TGTGCCAGCAGCTTGACACGGGATACCACTGAAGCTTTCTTT
>TRBV28|.|TRBJ2-1|TRBD2
CASSLDPIAGGTSNEQFF
TGTGCCAGCAGTTTAGACCCGATAGCGGGAGGAACCTCCAATGAGCAGTTCTTC